This T cell receptor beta chain was identified during a study of T cells after yellow fever vaccination. Whole-study results and caveats: The study re-detected most primary-vaccination clones after the booster (roughly 96% CD4, around 89% CD8).

Of note for this clonotype: Antigen specificity is unknown.

Production of TCR cDNA was by 5'RACE template switching, which also added a universal primer site and UMIs. TCRdb independently ran MiXCR on the 5' RACE reads; one entry per CDR3 protein. The data hold just over 300,000 distinct CDR3 sequences, with around 4% observed a single time. The sample consisted of PBMCs, taken on the day of the yellow fever booster vaccination. This sequence originates from a man younger than 30 who received the YFV17D yellow fever vaccine.

CDR3 protein: CASSDIRTSEHNEQFF. The CDR3 bases are TGTGCCAGCAGCGACATCCGTACTAGCGAACACAATGAGCAGTTCTTC. The chain combines TRBV4-2 with TRBJ2-1, with 7 nucleotides matching TRBD2. Germline V gives CDR1 LGHNA, CDR2 YNFKEQ. V dropped 5 bases and J dropped 5; count of bases not matched to a gene: 12. This CDR3 is built from 16 residues.